This TCR beta chain was identified during a study of T cells in localized non-small cell lung cancer. Study-wide findings and caveats: Multi-region tumor sequencing was not done, so intratumor heterogeneity could not be excluded. For the top 100 tumor clones, a median roughly 56 also appeared in adjacent lung.

Per germline, CDR1 LNHNV and CDR2 YYDKDF (reference sequence). The CDR3 is 16 residues long. The junction had 4 bases not matched to a gene; V was cut back by 1 base and J by 3 bases. Turning to this clone: Antigen specificity is unknown.

Repertoires were generated with immunoSEQ multiplex PCR, while TCRdb's copy carries only in-frame clones and drops some. The data contain about 83,000 clones, 75% to 85% of them seen just once; the ten biggest clones take up more than 9%. The origin of this receptor is a female donor older than 55 with stage I lung adenocarcinoma. This specimen consisted of peripheral blood, obtained before any cancer treatment. J is TRBJ2-2 and V is TRBV15; 8 bases fit TRBD1. The CDR3 bases are TGTGCCACCAGCAGAGGAACAGGGGGTCACACCGGGGAGCTGTTTTTT. It codes for CATSRGTGGHTGELFF.